Each of the 24 T cell receptor beta chains below was sequenced from the same sample in a study of blood T cell repertoires in COVID-19. Profiled with immunoSEQ multiplex PCR; TCRdb holds only in-frame clones, not every one. The sample carries 250,000 or so clones, approximately 85% recorded once. Sequenced input: peripheral blood. These receptor sequences come from a young woman with acute or convalescent COVID-19.

The chain uses TRBV4-3 and TRBJ1-2; maybe TRBD1 (5 bases). The CDR3 spans 13 residues. Germline V gene data show CDR1 as LGHNA and CDR2 as YSLEER. The V end lost 2 bases, the J end lost 7 bases, and 11 bases lay between the germline ends. The CDR3 DNA sequence: TGCGCCAGCAGCCAACAGGGATTTGGTGGCTACACCTTC. This encodes CASSQQGFGGYTF.

Note on this clone: Other DNA sequences in this sample translate to the same CDR3. The chain uses TRBV12-3 or TRBV12-4 and TRBJ2-7, with D perhaps matching TRBD2 (5 bases). The CDR3 extends over 12 amino acids. Deletions cut 3 bases from V and 7 bases from J, with 10 bases between. CDR3 sequence (DNA): TGTGCCAGCAGTTTCCGGGGATGGGAGCAGTACTTC. It yields the protein CASSFRGWEQYF.

J is TRBJ1-1 and V is TRBV19; weak D call: TRBD1 (5 bases). V gave up 7 bases and J gave up 1 base, with 16 bases separating them. The CDR3 sequence is 15 residues long. Germline lookup yields CDR1 LNHDA and CDR2 SQIVND (reference sequence). CDR3 nucleotide sequence: TGTGCCAGTACTAACTCAGGGATGCGGAACACTGAAGCTTTCTTT. Protein sequence: CASTNSGMRNTEAFF.

This clone appeared a single time. J is TRBJ1-3 and V is TRBV19; 10 positions agree with TRBD1. The germline CDR1 and CDR2 sequences are LNHDA and SQIVND (reference sequence). Trimming removed 3 bases from V and 2 bases from J; junction bases left unmatched: 1. There are 15 residues in the CDR3. Here the CDR3 DNA reads TGTGCCAGTAGTATGGGGACAGGGGCTGGAAACACCATATATTTT. This sequence encodes CASSMGTGAGNTIYF. Looking up the rest from reference TRBV19 and TRBJ1-3 gives the full variable domain: DGGITQSPKYLFRKEGQNVTLSCEQNLNHDAMYWYRQDPGQGLRLIYYSQIVNDFQKGDIAEGYSVSREKKESFPLTVTSAQKNPTAFYLCASSMGTGAGNTIYFGEGSWLTVV.

This chain joins TRBV14 and TRBJ2-5; no clear D gene. Germline CDR1 is SGHDN and CDR2 is FVKESK. The V and J ends lost 1 base and 2 bases respectively, with 8 bases between them. The CDR3 totals 14 residues. CDR3 loop: CASSQGRKQETQYF. As DNA, the CDR3 is TGTGCCAGCAGCCAAGGGCGGAAACAAGAGACCCAGTACTTC.

The chain links TRBV6-5 to TRBJ2-7, with 8 positions matching TRBD1. Looked up from germline, CDR1 is MNHEY and CDR2 is SVGAGI. This CDR3 has 14 residues. Trimming took 5 bases from V and 4 from J; bases not matched to a gene: 7. The CDR3 sequence: CASSRDRGRYEQYF. CDR3 DNA sequence: TGTGCCAGCAGTAGAGACAGGGGAAGGTACGAGCAGTACTTC.

V and J are TRBV7-9 and TRBJ2-3, with a weak D call TRBD1 (6 bases). CDR1 and CDR2 (germline): SEHNR, FQNEAQ (reference sequence). This CDR3 has 16 residues. Trimming stripped 5 bases from V and 1 base from J, with 16 bases between. The CDR3 loop is CASSARRTVRTDTQYF. The DNA for the CDR3 is TGTGCCAGCAGCGCAAGAAGGACAGTCCGCACAGATACGCAGTATTTT.

This chain links TRBV7-2 with TRBJ1-4; TRBD1 matches 7 bases. V lost 1 base to trimming and J lost 5 bases; unmatched junction nucleotides: 7. The CDR3 runs 16 residues. Germline V gene lookup returns CDR1 SGHTA and CDR2 FQGNSA. The CDR3 DNA reads as TGTGCCAGCAGCTTAGTACCGGGACAGAGAAATGAAAAACTGTTTTTT. This gives the protein CASSLVPGQRNEKLFF.

This clone was observed a single time. The V and J genes are TRBV7-9 and TRBJ2-3; 8 bases fit TRBD1. The length of the CDR3 is 14 residues. Looked up from germline, CDR1 is SEHNR and CDR2 is FQNEAQ (reference sequence). Trimming took 4 bases from V and 1 from J; bases not matched to a gene: 1. For the CDR3, the DNA is TGTGCCAGCAGCTGGGACAGGCGCACAGATACGCAGTATTTT. Translation gives CASSWDRRTDTQYF.

The chain recombines TRBV14 with TRBJ2-1, with TRBD1 identical over 7 bases. J lost 0 bases, V lost 4 bases, and 3 bases had no gene match. This CDR3 has 15 residues. Germline CDR1 reads SGHDN; CDR2 reads FVKESK. CDR3 nucleotide sequence: TGTGCCAGCAGCCCACAGGGGAACTCCTACAATGAGCAGTTCTTC. It is translated as CASSPQGNSYNEQFF.

The count of this clone is one. The chain employs TRBV2 and TRBJ1-3, with D tentatively TRBD1 (6 bases). The CDR3 has 16 residues. Per the germline V gene, CDR1 is SNHLY and CDR2 is FYNNEI. The V end lost 1 base, the J end lost 3 bases, and 13 bases lay between the germline ends. CDR3 residues: CASSEEGGLGGNTIYF. The CDR3 bases are TGTGCCAGCAGTGAAGAGGGGGGGCTAGGTGGAAACACCATATATTTT. The variable domain in full, with the rest retrieved from reference TRBV2 and TRBJ1-3, is EPEVTQTPSHQVTQMGQEVILRCVPISNHLYFYWYRQILGQKVEFLVSFYNNEISEKSEIFDDQFSVERPDGSNFTLKIRSTKLEDSAMYFCASSEEGGLGGNTIYFGEGSWLTVV.

This rearrangement joins TRBV2 to TRBJ2-5; TRBD2 matches 8 bases. The V segment lost 4 bases and the J segment 1 base; nucleotides outside the gene matches: 5. The CDR3 runs 15 residues. The germline CDR1 and CDR2 sequences are SNHLY and FYNNEI. CDR3 bases: TGTGCCAGCAGTGCACTAGCGGACCCCCAAGAGACCCAGTACTTC. It is translated as CASSALADPQETQYF.

The CDR3 here is CSVEDTGDGYTF. CDR3 coding DNA: TGCAGCGTTGAAGATACAGGCGATGGCTACACCTTC. This chain uses TRBV29-1 with TRBJ1-2, with D tentatively TRBD1 (5 bases). The CDR3 loop spans 12 amino acids. CDR1 is SQVTM and CDR2 is ANQGSEA in the germline V gene. The V end was cut by 0 bases, the J end by 6 bases, with 8 bases between.

The chain employs TRBV9 and TRBJ1-2; perhaps TRBD1 as D (6 bases). V was clipped by 4 bases and J by 5 bases, with 21 bases between them. The V gene's germline CDR1 is SGDLS and CDR2 YYNGEE. The CDR3 has 16 residues. CDR3 nucleotides: TGTGCCAGCAGCCCGCAAGACAGGTCGGTGGGATATGGCTACACCTTC. Translated, it gives CASSPQDRSVGYGYTF.

The V call is TRBV6-5, the J call TRBJ1-1; 8 nucleotides line up with TRBD1. The CDR3 runs 14 residues. The V gene end was trimmed by 6 bases and the J gene end by 11 bases; junction bases not matched to a gene: 14. In germline, CDR1 is MNHEY, CDR2 SVGAGI. CDR3 nucleotides: TGTGCCAGCAGCCACGGGACAGGACTTCTTGTGGCTTTCTTT. This encodes CASSHGTGLLVAFF.

The J gene is TRBJ2-3, the V gene TRBV9; D gene ambiguous. CDR3 size: 14 residues. Trimming left V 0 bases short and J 0 bases short, with 5 bases between. Germline V gene sequence: CDR1 SGDLS, CDR2 YYNGEE. The CDR3 bases are TGTGCCAGCAGCGTAGATATCAGCACAGATACGCAGTATTTT. This gives the protein CASSVDISTDTQYF.

This sequence joins TRBV5-1 and TRBJ2-2; D is possibly TRBD2 (5 bases). The CDR3 is 15 residues long. Trimming took 6 bases from V and 1 from J, leaving 13 bases between them. From germline, CDR1 is SGHRS and CDR2 YFSETQ. CDR3 nucleotide sequence: TGCGCCAGCACCTCGGGAACCAGGAACACCGGGGAGCTGTTTTTT. Its translation is CASTSGTRNTGELFF.

The J gene is TRBJ1-4, the V gene TRBV6-5, with TRBD1 matching 7 bases. Germline V gene sequence: CDR1 MNHEY, CDR2 SVGAGI. V lost 0 bases, J lost 4 bases, and 5 bases stayed unmatched. The CDR3 is 16 residues long. The CDR3 region has the DNA TGTGCCAGCAGTTACTCCCGGACAGGTTATAATGAAAAACTGTTTTTT. Translated, it gives CASSYSRTGYNEKLFF.

DNA of the CDR3: TGTGCCAGCAGCGCCGGGACTAGCGGGAGCGGCGAGACCCAGTACTTC. Translated: CASSAGTSGSGETQYF. The chain recombines TRBV9 with TRBJ2-5, with 14 bases matching TRBD2. Losses at the gene ends were 3 bases for V and 5 bases for J; bases not matched to a gene: 6. Germline V gene lookup returns CDR1 SGDLS and CDR2 YYNGEE. This CDR3 has 16 amino acids.

This clone was seen a single time. V usage is TRBV21-1 and J usage is TRBJ2-6; the D segment call TRBD1 is taken from the table without a DNA check. TRBV21-1 is a pseudogene. This CDR3 spans 17 amino acids. The CDR3 region has the DNA TGTGCCAGCAGCAATAGGACAGGGCTCTCTGGGGCCAACGTCCTGACTTTC. Encoded protein: CASSNRTGLSGANVLTF.

V and J are TRBV10-3 and TRBJ2-5; D gene unclear. The length of the CDR3 is 12 residues. V lost 7 bases and J lost 0, with 6 bases in between. The germline CDR1 and CDR2 sequences are ENHRY and SYGVKD. The CDR3 loop is CAINLDQETQYF. The CDR3 DNA reads as TGTGCCATCAACCTAGACCAAGAGACCCAGTACTTC.

The CDR3 here is CASTSTPTYGYTF. The CDR3, as DNA: TGTGCCAGTACCTCGACACCCACCTATGGCTACACCTTC. The chain combines TRBV19 with TRBJ1-2, with D hard to call. Germline V gene lookup returns CDR1 LNHDA and CDR2 SQIVND (reference sequence). The V gene lost 7 bases and the J gene lost 4 bases, with 13 bases spanning the gap. The CDR3 spans 13 residues.

The rearrangement joins TRBV27 to TRBJ1-1; no firm D call. V gave up 0 bases and J gave up 8 bases, with 10 bases separating them. The CDR3 runs to 13 residues. Looked up from germline, CDR1 is MNHEY and CDR2 is SMNVEV (reference sequence). The CDR3 nucleotides are TGTGCCAGCAGTTTATCGTTTAGACAAGAAGCTTTCTTT. This gives the protein CASSLSFRQEAFF.

The chain is built from TRBV5-4 and TRBJ1-5, with 8 bases matching TRBD1. There are 16 residues in the CDR3. Germline V gene lookup returns CDR1 SGHNT and CDR2 YYREEE (reference sequence). V gave up 0 bases and J gave up 5 bases; unmatched junction bases: 7. This CDR3 is CASSLEAHRGDQPQHF. The CDR3 region has the DNA TGTGCCAGCAGCTTGGAGGCCCACAGGGGGGATCAGCCCCAGCATTTT.